This TCR beta chain was captured by sequencing in a study of CD8+CD57+ T cells in acquired aplastic anemia. Across the whole study: Sorted CD4+ and CD8+ cells yielded around 3.2 ug of DNA on average.

The sample holds many counts of this clonotype. Antigen: not known. General observations from the study: About 27 CD8+ CDR3 sequences were shared between patients and controls. Between patients and controls, CD8+ Simpson's diversity did not vary significantly.

The CDR3 contains 15 residues. The V end was cut by 1 base, the J end by 4 bases, with 13 bases between. Germline CDR1 reads LNHNV; CDR2 reads YYDKDF (reference sequence). CDR3 and TCR beta VDJ profiling relied on genomic DNA as the template. TCRdb re-derived calls from the reads in MiXCR, one entry per CDR3 protein. The table has around 430,000 distinct CDR3 sequences, under 40% seen once. Only patients with CD8+CD57+ cell expansion on flow cytometry were chosen for sequencing. The study sampled blood from patients who had received no therapy. This chain links TRBV15 with TRBJ1-1; D is uncertain. Sequenced: sorted CD4+, CD8+, or CD8+CD57+ T cells (not recorded which) from PBMCs. The TCR comes from a human donor with aplastic anemia. Written as DNA, the CDR3 is TGTGCCACCAGCAGAGGAGGGTCTTCGAGCACTGAAGCTTTCTTT. Protein sequence: CATSRGGSSSTEAFF.